This T cell receptor beta chain was recovered during a study of human T cells and chemical hapten exposure. This clonotype was seen ten or more times. Time point meaning: pre-sensitization, week 0. Treatment in this sample: therapeutic diphenylcyclopropenone sensitization with weekly scalp DPC. Each CDR3 protein is one row after TCRdb ran MiXCR on the RACE reads. The table has tens of thousands of distinct CDR3 sequences, around 7% seen once. The germline gives CDR1 LGHDT, CDR2 YNNKEL (reference sequence). The CDR3 contains 15 residues. Trimming cost V 1 base and J 1 base, with 11 bases left between them.

The specimen was whole blood, collected in connection with sensitization to the hapten diphenylcyclopropenone (DPC). This receptor was taken from a woman between 25 and 40 years old with alopecia areata. Some clones in this sample may be carry-over from other donors' samples. The V call is TRBV3-1, the J call TRBJ2-7; D not resolved. CDR3 sequence reads: CASSQGRPTSYEQYF. The CDR3 DNA follows: TGTGCCAGCAGCCAAGGCCGGCCTACGTCCTACGAGCAGTACTTC.